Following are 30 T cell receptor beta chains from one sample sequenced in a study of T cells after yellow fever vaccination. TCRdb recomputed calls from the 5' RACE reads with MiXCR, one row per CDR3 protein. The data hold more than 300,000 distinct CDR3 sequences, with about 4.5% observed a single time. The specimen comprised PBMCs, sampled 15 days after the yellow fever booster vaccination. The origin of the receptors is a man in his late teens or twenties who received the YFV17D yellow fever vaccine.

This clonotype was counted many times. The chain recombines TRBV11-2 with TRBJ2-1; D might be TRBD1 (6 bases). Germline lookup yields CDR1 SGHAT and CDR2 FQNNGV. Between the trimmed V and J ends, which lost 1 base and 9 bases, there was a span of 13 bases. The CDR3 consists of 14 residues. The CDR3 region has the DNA TGTGCCAGCAGCTTAGTTTATGGGGGCGGTGAGCAGTTCTTC. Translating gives CASSLVYGGGEQFF.

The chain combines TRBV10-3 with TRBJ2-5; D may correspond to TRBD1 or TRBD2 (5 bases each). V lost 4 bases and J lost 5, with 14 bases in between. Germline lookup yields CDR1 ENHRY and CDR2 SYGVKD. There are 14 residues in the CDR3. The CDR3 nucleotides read TGTGCCATCAGTGCCGGGACCGCGGGTGAGACCCAGTACTTC. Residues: CAISAGTAGETQYF.

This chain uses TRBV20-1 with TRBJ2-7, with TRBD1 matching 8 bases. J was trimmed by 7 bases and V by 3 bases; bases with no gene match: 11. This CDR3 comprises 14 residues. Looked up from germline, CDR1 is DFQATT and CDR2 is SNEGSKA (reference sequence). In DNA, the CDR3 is TGCAGTGCTAGTGAGGGACAGGCCCTGTATGAGCAGTACTTC. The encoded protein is CSASEGQALYEQYF.

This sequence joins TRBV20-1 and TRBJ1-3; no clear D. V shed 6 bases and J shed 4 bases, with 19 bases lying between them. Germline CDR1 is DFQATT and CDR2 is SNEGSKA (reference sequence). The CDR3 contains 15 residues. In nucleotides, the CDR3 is TGCAGTGCCCAGCGCGGGCAGGCGCCCGGAAACACCATATATTTT. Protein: CSAQRGQAPGNTIYF.

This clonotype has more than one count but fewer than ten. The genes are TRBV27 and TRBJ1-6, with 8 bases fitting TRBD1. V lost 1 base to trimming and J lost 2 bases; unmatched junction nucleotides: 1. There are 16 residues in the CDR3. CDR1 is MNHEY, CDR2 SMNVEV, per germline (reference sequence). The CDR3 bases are TGTGCCAGCAGTTTATTGACAGGGGCCTATAATTCACCCCTCCACTTT. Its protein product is CASSLLTGAYNSPLHF.

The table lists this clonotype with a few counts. The CDR3 bases are TGTGCCACCAGTGGGGGACAGGGGGACACTGAAGCTTTCTTT. Translated, it gives CATSGGQGDTEAFF. The rearrangement uses TRBV24-1 and TRBJ1-1, with 11 positions matching TRBD1. The CDR3 totals 14 residues. In germline, CDR1 is KGHDR, CDR2 SFDVKD. V lost 5 bases, J lost 3 bases, and 1 base stayed unmatched.

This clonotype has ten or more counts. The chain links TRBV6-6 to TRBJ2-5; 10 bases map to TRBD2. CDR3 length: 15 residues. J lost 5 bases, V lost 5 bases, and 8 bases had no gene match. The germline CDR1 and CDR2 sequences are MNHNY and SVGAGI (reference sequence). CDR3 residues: CASSPPSGGWETQYF. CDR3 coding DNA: TGTGCCAGCAGTCCGCCTAGCGGGGGTTGGGAGACCCAGTACTTC.

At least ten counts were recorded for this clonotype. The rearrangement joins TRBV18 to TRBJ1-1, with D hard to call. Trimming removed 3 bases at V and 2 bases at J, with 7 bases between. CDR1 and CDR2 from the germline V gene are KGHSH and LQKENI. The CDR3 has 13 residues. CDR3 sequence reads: CASSPEGNTEAFF. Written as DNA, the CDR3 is TGTGCCAGCTCACCGGAGGGAAACACTGAAGCTTTCTTT.

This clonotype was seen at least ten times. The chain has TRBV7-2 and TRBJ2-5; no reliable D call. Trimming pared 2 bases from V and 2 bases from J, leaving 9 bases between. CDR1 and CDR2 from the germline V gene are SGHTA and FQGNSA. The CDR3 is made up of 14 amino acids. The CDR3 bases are TGTGCCAGCAGCTTAAGGGCAGGACAAGAGACCCAGTACTTC. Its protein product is CASSLRAGQETQYF.

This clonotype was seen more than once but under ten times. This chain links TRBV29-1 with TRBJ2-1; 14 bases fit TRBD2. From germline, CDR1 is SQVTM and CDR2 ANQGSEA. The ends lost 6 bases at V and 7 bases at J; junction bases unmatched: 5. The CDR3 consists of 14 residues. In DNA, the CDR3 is TGCAGCGTAGTGACTAGCGGGGGGGATAATGAGCAGTTCTTC. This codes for CSVVTSGGDNEQFF.

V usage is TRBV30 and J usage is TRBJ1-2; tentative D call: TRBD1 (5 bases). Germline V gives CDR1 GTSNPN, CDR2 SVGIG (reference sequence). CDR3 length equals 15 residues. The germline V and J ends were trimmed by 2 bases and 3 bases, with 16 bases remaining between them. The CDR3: CAWSSVEGIYYGYTF. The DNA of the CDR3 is TGTGCCTGGAGTTCAGTGGAGGGGATATACTATGGCTACACCTTC.

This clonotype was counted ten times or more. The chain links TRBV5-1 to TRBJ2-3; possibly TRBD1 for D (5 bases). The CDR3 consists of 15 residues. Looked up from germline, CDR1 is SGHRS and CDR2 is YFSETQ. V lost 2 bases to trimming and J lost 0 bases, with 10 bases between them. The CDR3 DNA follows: TGCGCCAGCAGCTTAAGGCCAGGGAGCACAGATACGCAGTATTTT. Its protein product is CASSLRPGSTDTQYF.

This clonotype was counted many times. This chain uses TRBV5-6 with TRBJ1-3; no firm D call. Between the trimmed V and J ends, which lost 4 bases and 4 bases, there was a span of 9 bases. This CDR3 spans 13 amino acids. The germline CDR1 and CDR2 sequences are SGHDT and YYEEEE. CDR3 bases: TGTGCCAGCAGCCCCACGTGGGGAAACACCATATATTTT. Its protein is CASSPTWGNTIYF.

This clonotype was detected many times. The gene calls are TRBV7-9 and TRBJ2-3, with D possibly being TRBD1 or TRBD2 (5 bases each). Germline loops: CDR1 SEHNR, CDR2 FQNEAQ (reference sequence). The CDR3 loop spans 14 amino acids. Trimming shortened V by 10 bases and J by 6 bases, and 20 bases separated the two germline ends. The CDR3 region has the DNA TGTGCCATCCCCTTAGGAATTCGGGGCGATACGCAGTATTTT. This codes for CAIPLGIRGDTQYF.

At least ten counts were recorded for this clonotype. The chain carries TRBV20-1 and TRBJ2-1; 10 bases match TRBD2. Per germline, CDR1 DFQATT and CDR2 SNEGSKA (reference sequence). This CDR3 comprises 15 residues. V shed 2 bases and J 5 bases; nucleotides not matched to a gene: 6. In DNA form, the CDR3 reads TGCAGTGCTAGAAGAGCGGGGGGGCCCAACAATGAGCAGTTCTTC. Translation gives CSARRAGGPNNEQFF.

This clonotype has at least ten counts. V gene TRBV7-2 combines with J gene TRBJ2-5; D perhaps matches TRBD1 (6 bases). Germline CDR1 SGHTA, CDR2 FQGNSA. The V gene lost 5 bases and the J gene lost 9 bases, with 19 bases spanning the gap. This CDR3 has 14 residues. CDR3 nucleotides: TGTGCCAGCAGCCACCCGGACAGACCTAGGGCCCAGTACTTC. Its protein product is CASSHPDRPRAQYF.

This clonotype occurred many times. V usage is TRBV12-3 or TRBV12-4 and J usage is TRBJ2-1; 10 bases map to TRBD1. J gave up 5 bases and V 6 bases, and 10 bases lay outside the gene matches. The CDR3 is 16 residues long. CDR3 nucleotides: TGTGCCAGCAGCCCCATGACAGGGGGCGCAGACAATGAGCAGTTCTTC. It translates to CASSPMTGGADNEQFF.

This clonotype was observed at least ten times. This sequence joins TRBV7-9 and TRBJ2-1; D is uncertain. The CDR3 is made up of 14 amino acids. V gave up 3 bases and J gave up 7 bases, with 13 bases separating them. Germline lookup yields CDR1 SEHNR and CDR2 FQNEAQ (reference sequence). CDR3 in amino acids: CASSFWAVRNEQFF. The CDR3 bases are TGTGCCAGCAGCTTTTGGGCAGTTCGAAATGAGCAGTTCTTC.

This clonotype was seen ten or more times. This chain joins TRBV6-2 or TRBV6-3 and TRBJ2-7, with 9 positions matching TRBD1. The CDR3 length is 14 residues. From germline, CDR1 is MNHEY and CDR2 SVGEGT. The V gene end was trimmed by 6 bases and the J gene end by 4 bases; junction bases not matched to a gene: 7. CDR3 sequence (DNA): TGTGCCAGCAGAACCGGGACAGGGTTTTACGAGCAGTACGTC. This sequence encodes CASRTGTGFYEQYV.

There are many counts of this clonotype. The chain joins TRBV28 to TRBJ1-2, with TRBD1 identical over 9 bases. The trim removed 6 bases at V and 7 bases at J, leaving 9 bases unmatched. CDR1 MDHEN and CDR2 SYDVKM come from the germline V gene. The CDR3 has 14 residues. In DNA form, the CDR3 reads TGTGCCAGCAGGACGGGACAGGGCTATGGTGGCTACACCTTC. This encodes CASRTGQGYGGYTF.

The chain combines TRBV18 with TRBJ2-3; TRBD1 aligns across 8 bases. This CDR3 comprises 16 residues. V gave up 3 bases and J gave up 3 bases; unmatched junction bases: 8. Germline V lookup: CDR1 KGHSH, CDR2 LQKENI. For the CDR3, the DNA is TGTGCCAGCTCACCCTCCCGCCAGGGGGCAACAGATACGCAGTATTTT. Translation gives CASSPSRQGATDTQYF.

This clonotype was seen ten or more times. The CDR3 loop reads CASSLGGSGGIMNTGELFF. CDR3 in DNA: TGTGCCAGCAGCTTGGGAGGTTCAGGGGGAATAATGAACACCGGGGAGCTGTTTTTT. The chain recombines TRBV5-5 with TRBJ2-2; the match to TRBD1 covers 7 bases. CDR1 and CDR2 from the germline V gene are SGHKS and YYEKEE (reference sequence). CDR3 length equals 19 residues. V shed 0 bases, J shed 1 base, and the junction held 12 bases outside the gene matches.

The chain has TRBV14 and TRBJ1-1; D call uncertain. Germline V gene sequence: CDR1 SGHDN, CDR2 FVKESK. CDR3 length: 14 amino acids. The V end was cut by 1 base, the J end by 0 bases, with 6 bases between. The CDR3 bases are TGTGCCAGCAGCCAAGCACTCATGAACACTGAAGCTTTCTTT. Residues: CASSQALMNTEAFF.

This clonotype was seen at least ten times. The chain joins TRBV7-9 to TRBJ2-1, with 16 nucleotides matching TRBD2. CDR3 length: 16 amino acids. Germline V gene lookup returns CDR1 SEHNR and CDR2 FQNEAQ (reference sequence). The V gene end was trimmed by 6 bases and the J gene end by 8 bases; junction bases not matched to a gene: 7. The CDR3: CASRGLAGGPVHEQFF. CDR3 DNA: TGTGCCAGCAGGGGACTAGCGGGGGGGCCTGTACATGAGCAGTTCTTC.

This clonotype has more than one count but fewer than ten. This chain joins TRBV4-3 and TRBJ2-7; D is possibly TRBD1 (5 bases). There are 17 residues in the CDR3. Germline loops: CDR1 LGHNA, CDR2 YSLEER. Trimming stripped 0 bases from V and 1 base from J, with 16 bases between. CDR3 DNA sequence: TGCGCCAGCAGCCAAGAGTGGGCAGGGTTCACTTCCTACGAGCAGTACTTC. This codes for CASSQEWAGFTSYEQYF.

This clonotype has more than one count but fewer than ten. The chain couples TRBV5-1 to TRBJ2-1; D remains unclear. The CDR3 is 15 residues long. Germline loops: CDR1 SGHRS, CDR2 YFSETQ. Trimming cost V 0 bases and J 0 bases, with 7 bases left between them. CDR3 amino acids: CASSLVASSYNEQFF. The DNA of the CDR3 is TGCGCCAGCAGCTTGGTAGCCAGCTCCTACAATGAGCAGTTCTTC.

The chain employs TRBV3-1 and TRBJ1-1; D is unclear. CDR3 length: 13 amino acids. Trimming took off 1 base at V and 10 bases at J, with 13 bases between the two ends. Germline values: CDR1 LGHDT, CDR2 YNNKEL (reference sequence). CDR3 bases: TGTGCCAGCAGCCAAGGAGGTAATCTTGGAGCTTTCTTT. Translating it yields CASSQGGNLGAFF.

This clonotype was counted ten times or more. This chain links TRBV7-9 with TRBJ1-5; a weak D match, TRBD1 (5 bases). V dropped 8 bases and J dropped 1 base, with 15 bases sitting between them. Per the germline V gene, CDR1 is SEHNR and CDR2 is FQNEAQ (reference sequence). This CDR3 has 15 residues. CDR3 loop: CASHPGGWSNQPQHF. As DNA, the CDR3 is TGTGCCAGCCACCCCGGGGGTTGGAGCAATCAGCCCCAGCATTTT.

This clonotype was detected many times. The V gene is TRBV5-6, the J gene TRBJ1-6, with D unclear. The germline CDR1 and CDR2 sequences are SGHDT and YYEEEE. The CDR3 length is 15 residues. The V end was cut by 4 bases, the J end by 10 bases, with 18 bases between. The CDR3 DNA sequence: TGTGCCAGCAGCCCTGAACGGGCTACCTCCTCACCCCTCCACTTT. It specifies CASSPERATSSPLHF.

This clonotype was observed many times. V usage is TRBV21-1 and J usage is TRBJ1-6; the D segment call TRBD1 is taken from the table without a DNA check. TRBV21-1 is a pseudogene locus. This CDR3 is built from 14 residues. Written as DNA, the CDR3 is TGTGCCAGCAGCAAAACAGGGAGGAGGTCACCCCTCCACTTT. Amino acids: CASSKTGRRSPLHF.